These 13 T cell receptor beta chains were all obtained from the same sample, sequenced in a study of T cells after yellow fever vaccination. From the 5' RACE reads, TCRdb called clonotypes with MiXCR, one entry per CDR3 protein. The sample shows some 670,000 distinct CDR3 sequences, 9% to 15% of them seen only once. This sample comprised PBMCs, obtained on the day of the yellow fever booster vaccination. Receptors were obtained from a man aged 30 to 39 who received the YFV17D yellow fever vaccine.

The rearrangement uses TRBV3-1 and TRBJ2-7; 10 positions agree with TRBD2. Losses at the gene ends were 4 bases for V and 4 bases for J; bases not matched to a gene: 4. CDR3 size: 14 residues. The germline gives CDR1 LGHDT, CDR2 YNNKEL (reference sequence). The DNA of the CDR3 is TGTGCCAGCAGCCCTCCGGGACTAGCGTACGAGCAGTACTTC. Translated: CASSPPGLAYEQYF.

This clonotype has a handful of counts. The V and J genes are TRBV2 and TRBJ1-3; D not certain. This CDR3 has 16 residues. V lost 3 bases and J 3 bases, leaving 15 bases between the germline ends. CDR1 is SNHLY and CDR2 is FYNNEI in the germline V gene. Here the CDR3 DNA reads TGTGCCAGCAGTGAGGGTACGGACGCGTTTGGAAACACCATATATTTT. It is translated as CASSEGTDAFGNTIYF.

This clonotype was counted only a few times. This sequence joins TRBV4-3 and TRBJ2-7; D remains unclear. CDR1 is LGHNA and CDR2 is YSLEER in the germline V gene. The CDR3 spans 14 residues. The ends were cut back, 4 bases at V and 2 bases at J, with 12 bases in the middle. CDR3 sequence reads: CASSPPGKPYEQYF. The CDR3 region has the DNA TGCGCCAGCAGCCCGCCTGGGAAGCCCTACGAGCAGTACTTC.

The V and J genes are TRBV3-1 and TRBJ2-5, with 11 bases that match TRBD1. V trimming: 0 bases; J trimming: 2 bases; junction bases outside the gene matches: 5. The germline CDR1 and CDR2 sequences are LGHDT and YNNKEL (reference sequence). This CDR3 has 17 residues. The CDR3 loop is CASSQEDRGQFQETQYF. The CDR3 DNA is TGTGCCAGCAGCCAAGAGGACAGGGGGCAATTTCAAGAGACCCAGTACTTC.

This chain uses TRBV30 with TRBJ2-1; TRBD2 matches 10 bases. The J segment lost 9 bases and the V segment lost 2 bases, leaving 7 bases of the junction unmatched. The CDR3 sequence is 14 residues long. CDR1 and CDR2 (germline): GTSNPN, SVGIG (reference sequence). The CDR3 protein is CAWSRLAGDPEQFF. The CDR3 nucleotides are TGTGCCTGGAGTAGGCTAGCGGGAGACCCTGAGCAGTTCTTC.

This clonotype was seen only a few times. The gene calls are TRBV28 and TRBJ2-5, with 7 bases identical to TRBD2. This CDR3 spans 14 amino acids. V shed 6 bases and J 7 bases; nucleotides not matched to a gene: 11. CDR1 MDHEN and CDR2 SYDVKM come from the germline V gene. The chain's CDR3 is CASRRPGGSVTQYF. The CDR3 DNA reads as TGTGCCAGCAGGCGCCCCGGCGGGAGTGTGACCCAGTACTTC.

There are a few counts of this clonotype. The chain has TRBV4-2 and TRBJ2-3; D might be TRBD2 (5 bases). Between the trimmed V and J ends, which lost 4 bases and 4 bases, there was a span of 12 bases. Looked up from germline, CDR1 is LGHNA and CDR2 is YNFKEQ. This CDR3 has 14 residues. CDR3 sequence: CASSPEGVPDTQYF. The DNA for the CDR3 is TGTGCCAGCAGCCCCGAGGGAGTACCAGATACGCAGTATTTT.

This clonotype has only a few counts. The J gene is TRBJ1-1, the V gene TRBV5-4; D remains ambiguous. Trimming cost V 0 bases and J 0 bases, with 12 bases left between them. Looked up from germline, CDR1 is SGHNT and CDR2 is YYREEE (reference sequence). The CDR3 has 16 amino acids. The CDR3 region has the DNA TGTGCCAGCAGCTTGGCCGCTGGCGGAATGAACACTGAAGCTTTCTTT. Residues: CASSLAAGGMNTEAFF.

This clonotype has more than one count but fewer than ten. DNA for the CDR3: TGCGCCAGCAGCCAGGCAGGGCACGAGCAGTACTTC. This gives the protein CASSQAGHEQYF. The J gene is TRBJ2-7, the V gene TRBV4-3, with D tentatively TRBD1 (5 bases). Trimming pared 3 bases from V and 5 bases from J, leaving 8 bases between. CDR3 size: 12 residues. CDR1 is LGHNA and CDR2 is YSLEER in the germline V gene.

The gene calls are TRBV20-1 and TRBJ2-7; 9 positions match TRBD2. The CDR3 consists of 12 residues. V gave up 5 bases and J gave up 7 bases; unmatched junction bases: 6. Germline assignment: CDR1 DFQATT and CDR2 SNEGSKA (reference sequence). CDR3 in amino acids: CSARLAEREQYF. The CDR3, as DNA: TGCAGTGCTCGACTAGCGGAAAGGGAGCAGTACTTC.

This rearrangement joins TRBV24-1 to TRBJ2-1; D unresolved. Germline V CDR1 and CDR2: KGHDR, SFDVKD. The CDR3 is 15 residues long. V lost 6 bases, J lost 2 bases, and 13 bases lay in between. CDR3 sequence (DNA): TGTGCCACCAGTACTCACGGCGCTACCTACAATGAGCAGTTCTTC. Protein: CATSTHGATYNEQFF.

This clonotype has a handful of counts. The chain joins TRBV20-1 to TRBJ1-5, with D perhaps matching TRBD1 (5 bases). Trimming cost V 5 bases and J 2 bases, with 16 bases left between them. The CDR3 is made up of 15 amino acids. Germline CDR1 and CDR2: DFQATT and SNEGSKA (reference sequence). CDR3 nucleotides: TGCAGTGCTGGATATTGGTCGGGGGGCAATCAGCCCCAGCATTTT. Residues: CSAGYWSGGNQPQHF.

The CDR3 region is CASSYSPRDRGLIGTGELFF. CDR3 DNA: TGTGCCAGCAGTTATTCCCCCCGGGACAGGGGGCTGATAGGCACCGGGGAGCTGTTTTTT. The chain carries TRBV6-2 or TRBV6-3 and TRBJ2-2; 12 nucleotides align to TRBD1. The CDR3 is made up of 20 amino acids. V gave up 3 bases and J gave up 4 bases; unmatched junction bases: 15. The germline CDR1 and CDR2 sequences are MNHEY and SVGEGT.